These 28 T cell receptor beta chains came from one sample sequenced in a study of beta chain features in type 1 diabetes. Investigators reverse transcribed all isolated RNA, so they sequenced expressed TCRB transcripts. Some clones are missing from TCRdb's copy, which holds only in-frame ones; the method was immunoSEQ multiplex PCR. Here the sample spans 620,000 or so clones, around a sixth being singletons. Sequencing input: naive CD4+ T cells from blood. These receptors were collected from a man aged 18 to 35 in good health.

This clone came up a few times. The V gene is TRBV29-1, the J gene TRBJ2-7; 9 nucleotides match TRBD1. The CDR3 length is 15 residues. Losses at the gene ends were 7 bases for V and 2 bases for J; bases not matched to a gene: 12. Germline lookup yields CDR1 SQVTM and CDR2 ANQGSEA. The CDR3 DNA is TGCAGCGGGGCCTCCGGGACAGGGTCGGCCTACGAGCAGTACTTC. Its protein product is CSGASGTGSAYEQYF.

Concerning this clone itself: In the same sample, other DNA sequences code for this CDR3. The chain couples TRBV6-5 to TRBJ2-2, with D maybe TRBD2 (5 bases). The ends were cut back, 6 bases at V and 2 bases at J, with 7 bases in the middle. This CDR3 comprises 13 residues. The germline CDR1 and CDR2 sequences are MNHEY and SVGAGI. The CDR3 loop reads CASSRGNTGELFF. DNA of the CDR3: TGTGCCAGCAGCCGGGGTAACACCGGGGAGCTGTTTTTT.

This chain links TRBV4-2 with TRBJ2-2; unclear D gene. Trimming removed 0 bases from V and 6 bases from J, with 8 bases in between. Per the germline V gene, CDR1 is LGHNA and CDR2 is YNFKEQ. This CDR3 has 14 residues. This CDR3 reads CASSQDVGAGELFF. The CDR3, as DNA: TGTGCCAGCAGCCAAGATGTGGGCGCCGGGGAGCTGTTTTTT.

V gene TRBV29-1 combines with J gene TRBJ1-1, with D unclear. The V gene lost 3 bases and the J gene lost 0 bases, with 8 bases spanning the gap. This CDR3 has 13 residues. The V gene's germline CDR1 is SQVTM and CDR2 ANQGSEA. CDR3 sequence reads: CSVELGVNTEAFF. In nucleotides, the CDR3 is TGCAGCGTTGAGCTGGGTGTGAACACTGAAGCTTTCTTT.

The CDR3 DNA reads as TGTGCCACCAGCGGTCCGGACCTCCATAGCAATCAGCCCCAGCATTTT. Amino acids: CATSGPDLHSNQPQHF. The rearrangement uses TRBV15 and TRBJ1-5; D is unclear. The CDR3 is made up of 16 amino acids. Germline CDR1 and CDR2: LNHNV and YYDKDF (reference sequence). Trimming stripped 5 bases from V and 0 bases from J, with 14 bases between.

This chain joins TRBV14 and TRBJ1-2, with D possibly TRBD1 on 5 matching bases. Trimming removed 4 bases at V and 2 bases at J, with 11 bases between. Germline CDR1 is SGHDN and CDR2 is FVKESK. This CDR3 spans 14 amino acids. CDR3 in amino acids: CASSLQGRNYGYTF. In DNA, the CDR3 is TGTGCCAGCAGCCTTCAGGGTAGGAACTATGGCTACACCTTC.

This clone has a handful of counts. The chain employs TRBV30 and TRBJ2-7, with D possibly matching TRBD1 (5 bases). V was pared by 5 bases and J by 6 bases, with 20 bases between. Germline V CDR1 and CDR2: GTSNPN, SVGIG (reference sequence). The CDR3 runs to 14 residues. Here the CDR3 DNA reads TGTGCCTGGTACCCCCGATTATGGGGCGGCGAGCAGTACTTC. Its translation is CAWYPRLWGGEQYF.

This clone was detected only a few times. The chain couples TRBV5-4 to TRBJ2-3; TRBD1 agrees at 8 bases. The CDR3 runs to 16 residues. Germline values: CDR1 SGHNT, CDR2 YYREEE (reference sequence). Trimming removed 0 bases from V and 4 bases from J; junction bases left unmatched: 7. The CDR3 DNA reads as TGTGCCAGCAGCTTGGCCACGGACAGGGTGTCAGATACGCAGTATTTT. Its protein product is CASSLATDRVSDTQYF.

With regard to this clone: Other DNA sequences from this sample encode an identical CDR3 as well. The J gene is TRBJ2-5, the V gene TRBV7-9; TRBD1 agrees at 7 bases. Germline V gene lookup returns CDR1 SEHNR and CDR2 FQNEAQ (reference sequence). Trimming took 3 bases from V and 5 from J; bases not matched to a gene: 3. The CDR3 spans 13 residues. CDR3 in DNA: TGTGCCAGCAGCTTCTCAGGGGGTGAGACCCAGTACTTC. This translates into CASSFSGGETQYF.

This chain joins TRBV18 and TRBJ1-3; TRBD1 is a possible D gene (5 bases). Germline V gene lookup returns CDR1 KGHSH and CDR2 LQKENI. The CDR3 runs to 19 residues. Deletions cut 1 base from V and 0 bases from J, with 19 bases between. In nucleotides, the CDR3 is TGTGCCAGCTCACCACTGGGACGGAGCCTTACACCCTCTGGAAACACCATATATTTT. Encoded protein: CASSPLGRSLTPSGNTIYF. The entire variable domain, with the rest obtained from reference TRBV18 and TRBJ1-3, is as follows: NAGVMQNPRHLVRRRGQEARLRCSPMKGHSHVYWYRQLPEEGLKFMVYLQKENIIDESGMPKERFSAEFPKEGPSILRIQQVVRGDSAAYFCASSPLGRSLTPSGNTIYFGEGSWLTVV.

A few counts support this clone. CDR3 nucleotide sequence: TGTGCCATCAGTTCGACAGGGGCGGACGAGCAGTACTTC. Residues: CAISSTGADEQYF. The chain couples TRBV10-3 to TRBJ2-7, with 8 bases identical to TRBD1. The CDR3 runs 13 residues. The V segment lost 5 bases and the J segment 5 bases; nucleotides outside the gene matches: 5. Germline V lookup: CDR1 ENHRY, CDR2 SYGVKD.

This chain links TRBV5-6 with TRBJ1-1; perhaps TRBD1 as D (5 bases). The CDR3 extends over 15 amino acids. Germline lookup yields CDR1 SGHDT and CDR2 YYEEEE. Deletions cut 4 bases from V and 2 bases from J, with 15 bases between. The CDR3 loop reads CASSVDTRFNTEAFF. CDR3 DNA sequence: TGTGCCAGCAGCGTGGACACCCGCTTTAACACTGAAGCTTTCTTT.

This clone was seen a few times. This chain uses TRBV4-1 with TRBJ1-1; no reliable D call. V dropped 0 bases and J dropped 10 bases, with 6 bases sitting between them. The CDR3 runs 11 residues. Germline CDR1 is MGHRA and CDR2 is YSYEKL. The CDR3 loop is CASSQDLRAFF. The CDR3 DNA reads as TGCGCCAGCAGCCAAGATTTACGAGCTTTCTTT.

V usage is TRBV29-1 and J usage is TRBJ1-5; no reliable D call. CDR3 length: 14 residues. The V gene's germline CDR1 is SQVTM and CDR2 ANQGSEA. Between the trimmed V and J ends, which lost 5 bases and 3 bases, there was a span of 14 bases. Written as DNA, the CDR3 is TGCAGCGTTAGGACGGAGGGATCCAATCAGCCCCAGCATTTT. As protein: CSVRTEGSNQPQHF.

This clone was observed once. V and J are TRBV9 and TRBJ2-2, with 11 nucleotides matching TRBD2. V lost 6 bases, J lost 4 bases, and 5 bases stayed unmatched. This CDR3 has 15 amino acids. Per germline, CDR1 SGDLS and CDR2 YYNGEE. The CDR3, as DNA: TGTGCCAGCACCAGGACTAGCGGGCTCACCGGGGAGCTGTTTTTT. Its translation is CASTRTSGLTGELFF.

CDR3 in amino acids: CASSSDRSFTDTQYF. CDR3 DNA: TGCGCCAGCAGCTCGGACAGGTCCTTCACAGATACGCAGTATTTT. The chain employs TRBV5-1 and TRBJ2-3; TRBD1 matches 7 bases. Trimming cost V 3 bases and J 2 bases; bases outside gene matches: 6. The germline V gene encodes CDR1 SGHRS and CDR2 YFSETQ. The CDR3 has 15 amino acids.

The V and J genes are TRBV7-2 and TRBJ1-5, with 7 bases identical to TRBD1. CDR1 and CDR2 from the germline V gene are SGHTA and FQGNSA. This CDR3 region has 15 residues. J was trimmed by 8 bases and V by 4 bases; bases with no gene match: 11. CDR3 sequence reads: CASSSVQGDSEPQHF. The CDR3 nucleotides are TGTGCCAGCAGCTCCGTGCAGGGGGACTCGGAGCCCCAGCATTTT.

The chain has TRBV13 and TRBJ1-2; D remains ambiguous. V lost 4 bases, J lost 1 base, and 4 bases lay in between. The CDR3 runs 12 residues. Looked up from germline, CDR1 is PRHDT and CDR2 is FYEKMQ (reference sequence). The CDR3 here is CASSSNNYGYTF. The CDR3 nucleotides are TGTGCCAGCAGCTCCAATAACTATGGCTACACCTTC.

The chain couples TRBV14 to TRBJ2-2; D possibly matches TRBD1 or TRBD2 (5 bases each). The CDR3 loop spans 11 amino acids. Trimming took off 4 bases at V and 11 bases at J, with 8 bases between the two ends. Germline V lookup: CDR1 SGHDN, CDR2 FVKESK. This CDR3 reads CASSRRDELFF. CDR3 sequence (DNA): TGTGCCAGCAGCCGCCGGGACGAGCTGTTTTTT.

This clone appeared a few times. The J gene is TRBJ1-5, the V gene TRBV18, with TRBD1 matching 8 bases. The CDR3 loop spans 17 amino acids. V lost 1 base and J lost 4; bases outside the gene matches: 9. Germline V lookup: CDR1 KGHSH, CDR2 LQKENI. Here the CDR3 DNA reads TGTGCCAGCTCACCACGGGGGCGGACAGGGCCAAATCAGCCCCAGCATTTT. Protein product: CASSPRGRTGPNQPQHF. The entire variable domain, with the rest obtained from reference TRBV18 and TRBJ1-5, is as follows: NAGVMQNPRHLVRRRGQEARLRCSPMKGHSHVYWYRQLPEEGLKFMVYLQKENIIDESGMPKERFSAEFPKEGPSILRIQQVVRGDSAAYFCASSPRGRTGPNQPQHFGDGTRLSIL.

V and J are TRBV30 and TRBJ1-2, with D uncertain. The V gene's germline CDR1 is GTSNPN and CDR2 SVGIG (reference sequence). The V end lost 5 bases, the J end lost 5 bases, and 9 bases lay between the germline ends. The CDR3 contains 11 residues. In DNA, the CDR3 is TGTGCCTGGGGGCGCCTGTATGGCTACACCTTC. This translates into CAWGRLYGYTF.

Remarks on this clone: The sample has other DNA sequences that encode this CDR3 too. V gene TRBV27 combines with J gene TRBJ2-3; D is unresolved. This CDR3 comprises 12 residues. Germline V lookup: CDR1 MNHEY, CDR2 SMNVEV (reference sequence). V lost 3 bases and J 2 bases, leaving 3 bases between the germline ends. The CDR3 nucleotides read TGTGCCAGCAGTTTGAACACAGATACGCAGTATTTT. It encodes CASSLNTDTQYF.

This rearrangement joins TRBV6-5 to TRBJ1-1; no reliable D call. Germline loops: CDR1 MNHEY, CDR2 SVGAGI. The ends were cut back, 2 bases at V and 1 base at J, with 5 bases in the middle. The CDR3 contains 13 residues. The CDR3 sequence: CASSYTQNTEAFF. The CDR3 DNA reads as TGTGCCAGCAGTTACACCCAGAACACTGAAGCTTTCTTT.

This clone was seen a handful of times. This chain connects TRBV7-2 to TRBJ2-2; possible D gene TRBD2, 5 bases. Germline V gives CDR1 SGHTA, CDR2 FQGNSA. V was clipped by 4 bases and J by 2 bases, with 14 bases between them. This CDR3 contains 16 residues. The CDR3 DNA follows: TGTGCCAGCAGCTCAACCCCAGAGGGAAACACCGGGGAGCTGTTTTTT. This translates into CASSSTPEGNTGELFF.

V usage is TRBV6-6 and J usage is TRBJ2-1; a weak D match, TRBD2 (7 bases). Germline assignment: CDR1 MNHNY and CDR2 SVGAGI (reference sequence). V was pared by 2 bases and J by 8 bases, with 19 bases between. This CDR3 has 16 amino acids. The DNA of the CDR3 is TGTGCCAGCAGTTACCCTGACGCGGGAGAGGGGGATGAGCAGTTCTTC. As protein: CASSYPDAGEGDEQFF.

The chain combines TRBV7-9 with TRBJ1-1; D gene uncertain. CDR1 is SEHNR, CDR2 FQNEAQ, per germline (reference sequence). Trimming removed 3 bases from V and 4 bases from J, with 12 bases in between. CDR3 length: 14 residues. CDR3 DNA sequence: TGTGCCAGCAGCTTGGAAGTCCTAGTCACTGAAGCTTTCTTT. It codes for CASSLEVLVTEAFF.

V and J are TRBV18 and TRBJ1-5; weak D call: TRBD1 (5 bases). Germline loops: CDR1 KGHSH, CDR2 LQKENI. The CDR3 is 16 amino acids. Trimming left V 1 base short and J 2 bases short, with 12 bases between. This chain's CDR3 is CASSPRGGVGNQPQHF. The CDR3 DNA reads TGTGCCAGCTCACCACGGGGAGGGGTCGGCAATCAGCCCCAGCATTTT.

The chain combines TRBV18 with TRBJ2-6; D not resolved. Between the trimmed V and J ends, which lost 2 bases and 0 bases, there was a span of 8 bases. Germline CDR1 KGHSH, CDR2 LQKENI. This CDR3 region has 16 residues. The CDR3 here is CASSPTGLSGANVLTF. CDR3 in DNA: TGTGCCAGCTCACCAACGGGCCTCTCTGGGGCCAACGTCCTGACTTTC.